These T cell receptor beta chains were read from a single sample in a study of T cell responses to AZD1222 COVID-19 vaccine. TCRdb's table, derived via immunoSEQ multiplex PCR, lists solely in-frame clones and lacks some. Counted here are 150,000 or so clones, 92% occurring once; the ten biggest clones make up 2% to 2.5%. The sequenced sample was peripheral blood, obtained on day 0 of AZD1222 vaccination. These receptors all stem from an adult in good health. Each CDR3 is given with its conserved first and last residue. Each record gives: V gene, clone size, J gene, CDR3 protein. A clone size is listed for some rows: how often the clone was seen (once, few, many), or a class if it is expanded.

V gene: TRBV6-5; clone size: NA; J gene: TRBJ2-7; CDR3 protein: CASSYSGEQYF
V gene: TRBV2; clone size: NA; J gene: TRBJ1-1; CDR3 protein: CASSDRAPNTEAFF
V gene: TRBV19; clone size: NA; J gene: TRBJ2-1; CDR3 protein: CASRRSVPSNEQFF
V gene: TRBV7-2; clone size: NA; J gene: TRBJ2-4; CDR3 protein: CASRGGGVLAKNIQYF
V gene: TRBV14; clone size: NA; J gene: TRBJ2-7; CDR3 protein: CASSQVVGSYEQYF
V gene: TRBV6-6; clone size: NA; J gene: TRBJ1-6; CDR3 protein: CASSAGGVFSPLHF
V gene: TRBV6-5; clone size: NA; J gene: TRBJ2-1; CDR3 protein: CASSLINEQFF
V gene: TRBV29-1; clone size: NA; J gene: TRBJ1-3; CDR3 protein: CSVERERQNTIYF
V gene: TRBV2; clone size: NA; J gene: TRBJ2-3; CDR3 protein: CASGRQGGADTQYF
V gene: TRBV12-3/TRBV12-4; clone size: NA; J gene: TRBJ2-5; CDR3 protein: CASSLGSWETQYF
V gene: TRBV28; clone size: NA; J gene: TRBJ2-1; CDR3 protein: CASSREKLVRQQFF
V gene: TRBV5-4; clone size: few; J gene: TRBJ2-2; CDR3 protein: CASSLAGTANTGELFF
V gene: TRBV3-1/TRBV3-2; clone size: once; J gene: TRBJ2-3; CDR3 protein: CASSQGLADTDTQYF
V gene: TRBV15; clone size: few; J gene: TRBJ2-4; CDR3 protein: CATSRDRRDRIAKNIQYF
V gene: TRBV5-4; clone size: NA; J gene: TRBJ1-1; CDR3 protein: CASSPKGVGQGATAFF
V gene: TRBV7-6; clone size: NA; J gene: TRBJ2-7; CDR3 protein: CASSSGGREVSYEQYF
V gene: TRBV7-9; clone size: NA; J gene: TRBJ2-1; CDR3 protein: CASSPRGGRSYNEQFF
V gene: TRBV2; clone size: NA; J gene: TRBJ2-5; CDR3 protein: CASLEKGLETQYF
V gene: TRBV3-1/TRBV3-2; clone size: NA; J gene: TRBJ1-1; CDR3 protein: CASSSGTTGAFF
V gene: TRBV3-1/TRBV3-2; clone size: once; J gene: TRBJ2-1; CDR3 protein: CASSPAAGGYNEQFF
V gene: TRBV6-2/TRBV6-3; clone size: many; J gene: TRBJ2-7; CDR3 protein: CASSYDGTGGYEQYF
V gene: TRBV4-1; clone size: NA; J gene: TRBJ2-7; CDR3 protein: CASSQASGTSALEQYF
V gene: TRBV7-2; clone size: once; J gene: TRBJ2-1; CDR3 protein: CASSSGLYYNEQFF
V gene: TRBV5-6; clone size: once; J gene: TRBJ1-2; CDR3 protein: CASSLEQGILYGYTF
V gene: TRBV5-4; clone size: few; J gene: TRBJ1-1; CDR3 protein: CASSPGQGADGTEAFF
V gene: TRBV12-3/TRBV12-4; clone size: NA; J gene: TRBJ2-3; CDR3 protein: CASSYRADTQYF
V gene: TRBV29-1; clone size: once; J gene: TRBJ2-7; CDR3 protein: CSVLAGTSQGGEQYF
V gene: TRBV3-1/TRBV3-2; clone size: NA; J gene: TRBJ1-2; CDR3 protein: CASSPRTAPDYGYTF
V gene: TRBV6-2/TRBV6-3; clone size: NA; J gene: TRBJ2-7; CDR3 protein: CASSRDPGPASYEQYF
V gene: TRBV18; clone size: NA; J gene: TRBJ2-7; CDR3 protein: CASSPGQKYEQYF
V gene: TRBV19; clone size: NA; J gene: TRBJ2-2; CDR3 protein: CATSWGGWTGELFF
V gene: TRBV5-1; clone size: NA; J gene: TRBJ2-2; CDR3 protein: CASRPDTGELFF
V gene: TRBV5-5; clone size: NA; J gene: TRBJ1-5; CDR3 protein: CASSWGTNNQPQHF
V gene: TRBV7-2; clone size: NA; J gene: TRBJ2-7; CDR3 protein: CASSLAAVTHEQYF
V gene: TRBV19; clone size: NA; J gene: TRBJ2-5; CDR3 protein: CASSMGTSGGRLQETQYF
V gene: TRBV19; clone size: NA; J gene: TRBJ1-5; CDR3 protein: CASNLVTGENQPQHF
V gene: TRBV4-1; clone size: NA; J gene: TRBJ2-7; CDR3 protein: CASSQGPGDHYEQYF
V gene: TRBV6-5; clone size: NA; J gene: TRBJ1-1; CDR3 protein: CASIPGTANTEAFF
V gene: TRBV4-1; clone size: NA; J gene: TRBJ2-3; CDR3 protein: CASTTTGTDTQYF
V gene: TRBV29-1; clone size: few; J gene: TRBJ2-7; CDR3 protein: CSVGATYEQYF
V gene: TRBV4-2; clone size: NA; J gene: TRBJ1-2; CDR3 protein: CASSQERLGNNRGYTF
V gene: TRBV21-1; clone size: NA; J gene: TRBJ1-4; CDR3 protein: CASSRGDRGYEKLFF
V gene: TRBV5-1; clone size: NA; J gene: TRBJ2-4; CDR3 protein: CASSETGPRGGIQYF
V gene: TRBV19; clone size: once; J gene: TRBJ1-2; CDR3 protein: CASSILTGGRPSYGYTF
V gene: TRBV29-1; clone size: NA; J gene: TRBJ1-4; CDR3 protein: CSVEPGYGEKLFF